This section outlines one T cell receptor beta chain sequence together with its context. This entry comes from a study of CD8 T cells in Susac syndrome. Looked up from germline, CDR1 is LNHNV and CDR2 is YYDKDF (reference sequence). The CDR3 covers 16 residues. Trimming cost V 1 base and J 1 base, with 13 bases left between them. RNA in amounts of roughly 0.5 to 1 ug was reverse transcribed with random hexamers. MiXCR, applied by TCRdb to the immunoSEQ multiplex PCR reads, yields one record per CDR3 protein. The profile shows 250,000 or so distinct CDR3 sequences, over 85% of them singletons. Sequenced: CD4+ T cells from PBMCs. The clonotype originates from a human donor with multiple sclerosis. The chain has TRBV15 and TRBJ1-1; D is possibly TRBD1 (5 bases). In nucleotides, the CDR3 is TGTGCCACCAGCAGAGCACCGGGGCCCGCGAACACTGAAGCTTTCTTT. This translates into CATSRAPGPANTEAFF. The full variable domain, in which reference TRBV15 and TRBJ1-1 provide the parts outside the CDR3, is DAMVIQNPRYQVTQFGKPVTLSCSQTLNHNVMYWYQQKSSQAPKLLFHYYDKDFNNEADTPDNFQSRRPNTSFCFLDIRSPGLGDTAMYLCATSRAPGPANTEAFFGQGTRLTVV.